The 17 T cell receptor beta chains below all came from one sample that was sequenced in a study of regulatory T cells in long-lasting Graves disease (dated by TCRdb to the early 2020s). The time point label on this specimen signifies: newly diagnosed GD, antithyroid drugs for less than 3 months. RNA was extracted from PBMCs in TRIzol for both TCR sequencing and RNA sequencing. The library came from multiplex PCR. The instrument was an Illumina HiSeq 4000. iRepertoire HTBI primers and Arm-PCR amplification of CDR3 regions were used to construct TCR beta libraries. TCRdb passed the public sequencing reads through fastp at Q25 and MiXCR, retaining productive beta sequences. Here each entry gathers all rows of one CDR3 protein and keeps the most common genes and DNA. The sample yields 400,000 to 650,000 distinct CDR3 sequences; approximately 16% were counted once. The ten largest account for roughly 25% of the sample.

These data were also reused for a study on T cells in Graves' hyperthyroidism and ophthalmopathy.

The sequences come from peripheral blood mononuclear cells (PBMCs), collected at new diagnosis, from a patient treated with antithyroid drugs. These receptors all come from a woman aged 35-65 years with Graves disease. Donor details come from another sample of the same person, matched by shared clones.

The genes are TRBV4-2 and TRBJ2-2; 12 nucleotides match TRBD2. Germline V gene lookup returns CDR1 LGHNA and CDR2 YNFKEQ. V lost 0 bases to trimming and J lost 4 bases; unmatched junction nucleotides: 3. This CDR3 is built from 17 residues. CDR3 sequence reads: CASSQETSGGTTGELFF. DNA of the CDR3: TGTGCCAGCAGCCAAGAAACTAGCGGGGGGACCACCGGGGAGCTGTTTTTT.

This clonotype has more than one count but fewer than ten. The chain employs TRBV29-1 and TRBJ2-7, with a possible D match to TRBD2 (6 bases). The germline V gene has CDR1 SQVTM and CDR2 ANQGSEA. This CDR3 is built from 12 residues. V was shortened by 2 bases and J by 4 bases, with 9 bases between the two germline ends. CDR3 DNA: TGCAGCGTTGAAAAGGGGAGGTACGAGCAGTACTTC. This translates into CSVEKGRYEQYF.

The CDR3 here is CASSQASKVTEAFF. The CDR3 bases are TGTGCCAGCAGCCAAGCAAGTAAAGTCACTGAAGCTTTCTTT. The chain combines TRBV3-1 with TRBJ1-1; D unclear. This CDR3 spans 14 amino acids. Trimming removed 1 base at V and 4 bases at J, with 10 bases between. The germline V gene encodes CDR1 LGHDT and CDR2 YNNKEL (reference sequence).

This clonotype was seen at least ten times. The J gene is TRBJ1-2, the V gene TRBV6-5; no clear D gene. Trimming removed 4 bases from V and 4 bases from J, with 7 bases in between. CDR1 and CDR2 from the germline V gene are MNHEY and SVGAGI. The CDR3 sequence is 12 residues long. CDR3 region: CASSLALYGYTF. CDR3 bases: TGTGCCAGCAGTTTAGCCCTCTATGGCTACACCTTC.

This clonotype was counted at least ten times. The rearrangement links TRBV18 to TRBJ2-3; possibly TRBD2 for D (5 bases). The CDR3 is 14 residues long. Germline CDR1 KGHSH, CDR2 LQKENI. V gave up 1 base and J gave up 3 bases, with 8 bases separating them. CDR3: CASSPQGATDTQYF. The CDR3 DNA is TGTGCCAGCTCACCACAGGGAGCGACAGATACGCAGTATTTT.

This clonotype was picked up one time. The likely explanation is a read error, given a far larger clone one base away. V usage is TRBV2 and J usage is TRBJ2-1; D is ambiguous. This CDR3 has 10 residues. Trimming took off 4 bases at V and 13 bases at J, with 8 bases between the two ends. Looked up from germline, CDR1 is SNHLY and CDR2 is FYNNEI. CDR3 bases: TGTGCCAGCAGTGCAGAGACCCAGTTCTTC. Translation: CASSAETQFF.

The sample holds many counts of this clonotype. This CDR3 reads CSATTIRDTETQYF. The CDR3 nucleotides read TGCAGTGCTACCACTATCCGGGACACGGAGACCCAGTACTTC. The rearrangement uses TRBV20-1 and TRBJ2-5, with a tentative D call TRBD1 (6 bases). V was shortened by 4 bases and J by 5 bases, with 17 bases between the two germline ends. CDR1 and CDR2 from the germline V gene are DFQATT and SNEGSKA (reference sequence). This CDR3 region has 14 residues.

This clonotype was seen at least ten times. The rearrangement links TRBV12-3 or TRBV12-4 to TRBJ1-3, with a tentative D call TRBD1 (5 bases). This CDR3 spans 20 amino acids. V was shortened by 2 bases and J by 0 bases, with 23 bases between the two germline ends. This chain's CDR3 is CASSLYFTRGWDYSGNTIYF. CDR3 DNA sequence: TGTGCCAGCAGTTTATATTTCACGCGGGGTTGGGACTACTCTGGAAACACCATATATTTT.

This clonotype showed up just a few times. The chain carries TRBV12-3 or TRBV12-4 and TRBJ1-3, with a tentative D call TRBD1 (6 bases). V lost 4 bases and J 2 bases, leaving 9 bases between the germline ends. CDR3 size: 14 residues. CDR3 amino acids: CASSYYRAGNTIYF. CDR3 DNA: TGTGCCAGCAGTTACTACAGGGCTGGAAACACCATATATTTT.

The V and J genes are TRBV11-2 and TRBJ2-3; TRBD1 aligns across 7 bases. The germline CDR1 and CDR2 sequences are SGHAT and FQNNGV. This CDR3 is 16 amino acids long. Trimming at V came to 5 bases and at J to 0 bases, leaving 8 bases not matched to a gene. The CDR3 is CASSNRDSASTDTQYF. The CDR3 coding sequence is TGTGCCAGCAGCAACCGGGACAGCGCTAGCACAGATACGCAGTATTTT.

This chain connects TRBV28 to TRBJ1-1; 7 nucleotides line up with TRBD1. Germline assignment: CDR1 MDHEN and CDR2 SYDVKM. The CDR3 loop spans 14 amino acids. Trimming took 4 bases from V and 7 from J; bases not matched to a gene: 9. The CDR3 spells CASSYIPGGGEAFF. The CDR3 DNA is TGTGCCAGCAGTTATATCCCAGGGGGAGGTGAAGCTTTCTTT. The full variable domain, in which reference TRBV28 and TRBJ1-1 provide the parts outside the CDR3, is DVKVTQSSRYLVKRTGEKVFLECVQDMDHENMFWYRQDPGLGLRLIYFSYDVKMKEKGDIPEGYSVSREKKERFSLILESASTNQTSMYLCASSYIPGGGEAFFGQGTRLTVV.

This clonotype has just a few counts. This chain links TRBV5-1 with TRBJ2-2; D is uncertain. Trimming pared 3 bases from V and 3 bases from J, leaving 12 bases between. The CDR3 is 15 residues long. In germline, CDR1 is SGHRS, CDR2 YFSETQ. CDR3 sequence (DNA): TGCGCCAGCAGCTATGGGATGGTCGACACCGGGGAGCTGTTTTTT. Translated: CASSYGMVDTGELFF.

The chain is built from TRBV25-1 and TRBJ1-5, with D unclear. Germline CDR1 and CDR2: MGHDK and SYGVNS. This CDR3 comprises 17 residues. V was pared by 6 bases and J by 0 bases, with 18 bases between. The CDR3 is CASSKPSSLYSNQPQHF. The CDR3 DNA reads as TGTGCCAGCAGCAAGCCTTCCAGCCTCTATAGCAATCAGCCCCAGCATTTT.

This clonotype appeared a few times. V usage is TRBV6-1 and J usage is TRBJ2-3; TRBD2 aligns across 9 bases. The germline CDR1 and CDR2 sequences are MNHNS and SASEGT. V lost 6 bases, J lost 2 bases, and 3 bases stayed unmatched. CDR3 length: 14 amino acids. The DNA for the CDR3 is TGTGCCAGCAGGAGCGGGGGGCACACAGATACGCAGTATTTT. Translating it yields CASRSGGHTDTQYF.

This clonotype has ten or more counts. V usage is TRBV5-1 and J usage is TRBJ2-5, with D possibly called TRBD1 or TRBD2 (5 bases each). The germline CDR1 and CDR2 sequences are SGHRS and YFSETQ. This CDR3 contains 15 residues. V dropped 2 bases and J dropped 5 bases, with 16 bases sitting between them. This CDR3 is CASSFGGHFSETQYF. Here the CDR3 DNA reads TGCGCCAGCAGCTTCGGAGGACACTTCTCGGAGACCCAGTACTTC.

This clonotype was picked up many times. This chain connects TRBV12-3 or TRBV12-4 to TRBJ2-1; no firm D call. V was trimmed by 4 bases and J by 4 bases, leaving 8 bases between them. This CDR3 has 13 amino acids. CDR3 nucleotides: TGTGCCAGCAGTTACACAGAGTACAATGAGCAGTTCTTC. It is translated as CASSYTEYNEQFF.

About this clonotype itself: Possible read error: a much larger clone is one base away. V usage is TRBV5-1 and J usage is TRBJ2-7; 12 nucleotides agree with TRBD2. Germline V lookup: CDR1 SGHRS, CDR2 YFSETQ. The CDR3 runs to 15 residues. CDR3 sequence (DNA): TGCACCAGCAGCTGGACTAGCGGGACTTCCTACGAGCAGTACTTC. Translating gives CTSSWTSGTSYEQYF.